This passage covers 2 T cell receptor beta chains from one sample sequenced in a study of shared clonotypes between healthy human individuals. TCRdb keeps only in-frame clones here, not all; method: immunoSEQ multiplex PCR. This sample has a few million clones, with around 94% found just once. Material: naive CD4+ T cells sorted from blood. Subset described: CD45RA+ positively selected. The receptors here all came from a man between 18 and 29 years old in good health.

The V call is TRBV5-1, the J call TRBJ2-7; weak D call: TRBD1 (6 bases). The CDR3 extends over 15 amino acids. V was pared by 0 bases and J by 6 bases, with 16 bases between. Germline assignment: CDR1 SGHRS and CDR2 YFSETQ. CDR3 loop: CASSLAPQGQGEQYF. CDR3 coding DNA: TGCGCCAGCAGCTTGGCGCCGCAGGGGCAGGGCGAGCAGTACTTC.

This chain joins TRBV6-5 and TRBJ2-7, with 10 bases fitting TRBD2. With V trimmed by 6 bases and J by 4 bases, 6 bases remained unmatched. CDR1 MNHEY and CDR2 SVGAGI come from the germline V gene. CDR3 length: 14 amino acids. CDR3 protein: CASRIGLADYEQYF. CDR3 in DNA: TGTGCCAGCAGAATCGGACTAGCGGATTACGAGCAGTACTTC.